The source of this TCR beta chain is a study of T cell repertoires in cytomegalovirus infection (dated by TCRdb to the late 2010s). With respect to the entire study: Peptide stimulations targeted recently identified HLA-C-restricted CMV epitopes, whose presentation resists viral immunomodulation, together with well-studied HLA-B-restricted epitopes. Donor HLA type was relevant to the analysis, because carriage of CMV infection together with the matching HLA type was indicated by public TCR beta signatures. The full study reports these points: In the ex vivo response, HLA-C-restricted CMV-specific TCR beta clonotypes were dominant, and in two of eight donors the single most frequent clonotype came from this HLA-C-restricted group. Cumulative frequency of public TCR beta family members discriminated carriers of CMV infection plus the relevant HLA type in this cohort and an independent roughly 350-donor cohort.

Turning to this clonotype: Its antigen specificity is not known. It has no much larger one-base neighbor in the sample; base qualities were not kept.

The sequencer was an Illumina HiSeq 1500. TCRdb passed the public sequencing reads through fastp at Q25 and MiXCR, retaining productive beta sequences. Entries are consolidated by CDR3 protein sequence, retaining the most common genes and DNA. In all, the sample holds approximately 600,000 distinct CDR3 sequences, and under 45% of those were seen once. Around 48% of the sample lies in the top ten. The sample's treatment or condition label, decoded: in vitro stimulation with specific CMV peptide epitopes to enrich CMV-specific T cells. The CDR3 runs 15 amino acids, cysteine and phenylalanine included. Of all the DNA, just the CDR3 is kept, 45 bases in frame from base 1. The germline V gene (reference sequence) provides CDR1 GTSNPN and CDR2 SVGIG. At the junction V is shortened by 4 bases and J by 0 bases; bases outside the gene matches: 5.

Here the chain combines TRBV30 and TRBJ1-5; a stretch of 8 junction bases matches TRBD1. Sequencing used cultured PBMCs, obtained from culture after CMV antigen stimulation. The TCR originated in a human donor in good health (CMV status not recorded). Some clones in this sample may be carry-over from other donors' samples. The bases are TGTGCCTGGATAGACAGGGGCTCTAGCAATCAGCCCCAGCATTTT. This encodes CAWIDRGSSNQPQHF.